This T cell receptor beta chain was sequenced during a study of T-cell reconstitution after alpha-beta-depleted transplantation in children. Study findings and constraints: The main origin of T-cell counts and diversity one year after transplant was newly produced T cells. As was reported, about two months after transplant, alpha-beta T cells came from several hundred expanded graft clones.

This clonotype came up many times. What it binds is not known. The length of the CDR3 is 17 residues. Looked up from germline, CDR1 is MNHEY and CDR2 is SVGEGT. The ends lost 7 bases at V and 1 base at J; junction bases unmatched: 8. It was with unique molecular identifiers that the TCRbeta library was prepared. From the PCR reads, TCRdb called clonotypes with MiXCR, one entry per CDR3 protein. The sample holds some 190,000 distinct CDR3 sequences, around 10% seen once. Specimen: PBMCs, collected before TCRalphabeta/CD19-depleted stem cell transplant. This clonotype originated in a boy aged 2 to 9 with acute myeloid leukemia, due to receive a stem cell transplant. The chain employs TRBV6-2 or TRBV6-3 and TRBJ2-6; 9 nucleotides align to TRBD1. CDR3 amino acids: CASILGQGSSGANVLTF. For the CDR3, the DNA is TGTGCCAGCATTCTAGGACAGGGGAGTTCTGGGGCCAACGTCCTGACTTTC.